This T cell receptor beta chain originates from a study of blood T cells in healthy people across ages. Study details: Every two T cells gave about one barcoded beta molecule via template switching.

Comment on this clonotype: A much larger clone differs by one base, so this may be a read error.

A second PCR of 7 to 11 cycles used a sample-barcoded 5' primer and a J-beta primer mix. CDR3-containing paired-end reads numbered at least 3 million in each sample. A single record per CDR3 protein comes from TCRdb applying MiXCR to the 5' RACE reads. The sample lists 650,000 or so distinct CDR3 sequences; approximately 52% were seen once. The source material was blood. The receptor comes from a woman of 80 years or more in good health.

The CDR3 protein is CSVSLDRRYGYTF. CDR3 sequence (DNA): TGCAGCGTTTCCCTGGACAGGCGCTATGGCTACACCTTC. The chain employs TRBV29-1 and TRBJ1-2, with 7 bases identical to TRBD1. This CDR3 has 13 amino acids. V was pared by 5 bases and J by 4 bases, with 7 bases of the junction left unmatched. The germline CDR1 and CDR2 sequences are SQVTM and ANQGSEA.